This T cell receptor beta chain was documented in a study of T and B cells in COVID-19 patients. Whole-study context: COVID-19 patients gave peripheral blood either during active infection or after recovery. Study results and caveats: Symptomatic-phase blood samples from mildly ill patients and early samples from severe cases were scarce.

Multiplex PCR with BIOMED2 TRB-A/B primer pools amplified TRB rearrangements. MiXCR was run by TCRdb on the multiplex PCR reads, yielding one entry per CDR3 protein. The sample lists over a thousand distinct CDR3 sequences; roughly 29% were seen once. From blood, about 220-500 ng of genomic DNA served as TRB template. A note on this clonotype: Its antigen is as yet unknown.

V was pared by 6 bases and J by 0 bases, with 11 bases between. CDR1 and CDR2 (germline): MNHEY, SVGAGI. The length of the CDR3 is 14 residues. Sequencing was performed on blood. This chain uses TRBV6-5 with TRBJ1-1; perhaps TRBD1 as D (6 bases). The TCR was taken from a human donor with active COVID-19. Written as DNA, the CDR3 is TGTGCCAGCAGGAAACAGGGAATGAACACTGAAGCTTTCTTT. Its translation is CASRKQGMNTEAFF.